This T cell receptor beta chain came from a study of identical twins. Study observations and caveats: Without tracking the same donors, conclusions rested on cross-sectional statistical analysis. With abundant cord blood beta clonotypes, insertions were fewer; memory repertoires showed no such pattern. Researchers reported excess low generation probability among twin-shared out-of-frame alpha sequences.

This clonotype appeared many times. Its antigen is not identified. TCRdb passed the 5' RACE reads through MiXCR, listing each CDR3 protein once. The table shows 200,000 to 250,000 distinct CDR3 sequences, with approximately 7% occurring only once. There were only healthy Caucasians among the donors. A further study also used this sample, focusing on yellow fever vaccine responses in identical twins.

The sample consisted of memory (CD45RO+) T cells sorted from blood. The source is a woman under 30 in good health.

The CDR3 sequence: CASSVAGTSTDTQYF. As DNA, the CDR3 is TGTGCCAGCAGCGTAGCCGGGACTAGCACAGATACGCAGTATTTT. The rearrangement uses TRBV9 and TRBJ2-3, with D possibly TRBD2 on 6 matching bases. Per the germline V gene, CDR1 is SGDLS and CDR2 is YYNGEE. Trimming cost V 0 bases and J 0 bases, with 8 bases left between them. This CDR3 has 15 amino acids.